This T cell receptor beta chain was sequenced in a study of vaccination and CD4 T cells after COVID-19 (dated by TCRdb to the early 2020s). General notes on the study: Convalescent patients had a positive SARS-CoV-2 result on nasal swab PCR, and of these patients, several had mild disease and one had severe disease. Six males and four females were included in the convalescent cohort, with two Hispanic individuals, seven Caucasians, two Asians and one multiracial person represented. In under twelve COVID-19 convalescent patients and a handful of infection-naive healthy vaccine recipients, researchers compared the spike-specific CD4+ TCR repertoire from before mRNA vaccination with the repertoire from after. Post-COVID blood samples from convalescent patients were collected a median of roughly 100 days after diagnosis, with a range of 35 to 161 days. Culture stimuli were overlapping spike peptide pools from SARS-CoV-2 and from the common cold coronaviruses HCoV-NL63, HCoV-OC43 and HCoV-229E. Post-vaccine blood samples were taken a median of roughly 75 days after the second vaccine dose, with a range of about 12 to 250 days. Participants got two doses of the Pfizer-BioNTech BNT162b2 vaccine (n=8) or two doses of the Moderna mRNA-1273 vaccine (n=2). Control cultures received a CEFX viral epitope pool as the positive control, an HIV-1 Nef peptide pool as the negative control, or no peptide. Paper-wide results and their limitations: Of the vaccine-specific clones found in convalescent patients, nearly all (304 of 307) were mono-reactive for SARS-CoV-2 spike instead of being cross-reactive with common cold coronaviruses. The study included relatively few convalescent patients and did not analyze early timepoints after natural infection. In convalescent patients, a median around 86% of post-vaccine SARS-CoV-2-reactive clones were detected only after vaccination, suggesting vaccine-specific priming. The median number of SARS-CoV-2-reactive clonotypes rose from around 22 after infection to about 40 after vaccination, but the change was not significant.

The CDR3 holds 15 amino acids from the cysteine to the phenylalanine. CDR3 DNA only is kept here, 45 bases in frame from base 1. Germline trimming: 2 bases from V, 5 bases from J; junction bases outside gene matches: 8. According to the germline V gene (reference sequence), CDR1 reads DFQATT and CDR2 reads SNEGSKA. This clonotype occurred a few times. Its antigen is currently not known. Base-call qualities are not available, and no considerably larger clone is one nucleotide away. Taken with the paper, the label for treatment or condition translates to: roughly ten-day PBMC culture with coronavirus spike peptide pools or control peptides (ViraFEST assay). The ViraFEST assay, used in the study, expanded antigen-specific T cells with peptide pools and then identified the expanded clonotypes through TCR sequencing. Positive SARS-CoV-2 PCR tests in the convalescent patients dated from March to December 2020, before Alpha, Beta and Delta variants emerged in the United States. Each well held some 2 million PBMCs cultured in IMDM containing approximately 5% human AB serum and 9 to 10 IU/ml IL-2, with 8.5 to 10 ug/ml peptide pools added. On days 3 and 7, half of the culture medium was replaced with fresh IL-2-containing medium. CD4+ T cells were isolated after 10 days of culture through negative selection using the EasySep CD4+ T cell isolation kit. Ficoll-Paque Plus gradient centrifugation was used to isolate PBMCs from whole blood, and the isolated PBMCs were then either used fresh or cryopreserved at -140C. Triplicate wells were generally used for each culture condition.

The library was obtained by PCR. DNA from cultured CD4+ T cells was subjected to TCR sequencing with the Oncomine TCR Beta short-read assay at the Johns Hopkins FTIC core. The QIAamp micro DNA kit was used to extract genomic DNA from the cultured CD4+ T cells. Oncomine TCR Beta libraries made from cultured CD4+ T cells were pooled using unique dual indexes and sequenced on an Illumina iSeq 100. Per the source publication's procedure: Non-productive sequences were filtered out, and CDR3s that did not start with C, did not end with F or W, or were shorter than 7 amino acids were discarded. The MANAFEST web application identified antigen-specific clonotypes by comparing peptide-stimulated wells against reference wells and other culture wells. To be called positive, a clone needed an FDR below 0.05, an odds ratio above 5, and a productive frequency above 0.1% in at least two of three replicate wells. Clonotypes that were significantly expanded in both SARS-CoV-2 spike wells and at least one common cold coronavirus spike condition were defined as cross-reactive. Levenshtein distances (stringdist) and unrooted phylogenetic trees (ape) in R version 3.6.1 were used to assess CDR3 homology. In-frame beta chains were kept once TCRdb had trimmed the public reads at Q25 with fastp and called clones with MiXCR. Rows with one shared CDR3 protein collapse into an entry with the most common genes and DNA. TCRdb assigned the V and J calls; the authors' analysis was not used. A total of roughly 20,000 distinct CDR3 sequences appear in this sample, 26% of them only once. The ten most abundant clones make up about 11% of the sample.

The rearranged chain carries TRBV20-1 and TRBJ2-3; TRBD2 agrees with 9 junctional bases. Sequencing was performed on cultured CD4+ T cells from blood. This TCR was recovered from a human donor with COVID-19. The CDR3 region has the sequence CSARRPSGEKDTQYF. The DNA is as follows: TGCAGTGCTAGAAGGCCTAGCGGGGAAAAAGATACGCAGTATTTT.